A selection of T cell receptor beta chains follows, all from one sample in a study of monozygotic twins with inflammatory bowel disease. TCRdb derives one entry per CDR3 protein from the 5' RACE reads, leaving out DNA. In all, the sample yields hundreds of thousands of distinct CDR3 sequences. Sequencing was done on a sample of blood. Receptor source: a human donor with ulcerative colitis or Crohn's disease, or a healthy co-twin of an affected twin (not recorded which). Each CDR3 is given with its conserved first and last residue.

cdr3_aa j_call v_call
CASSLTWAGAYEQYF TRBJ2-7 TRBV5-5
CASSYSRCFEQYF TRBJ2-7 TRBV6-5
CASSYSRVSETQYF TRBJ2-5 TRBV6-5
CASSQAAGGTASLYGYTF TRBJ1-2 TRBV4-2
CASSPNRGGFADTQYF TRBJ2-3 TRBV4-2
CATSETRVDGYTF TRBJ1-2 TRBV24-1
CASSEPGQINEKLFF TRBJ1-4 TRBV25-1
CASSLEAGGFETQYF TRBJ2-5 TRBV7-9
CSAKPPRGYGYTF TRBJ1-2 TRBV20-1
CASSWGTGELFF TRBJ2-2 TRBV7-9
CASSARGAQPQHF TRBJ1-5 TRBV2
CAWGRGLLNSPLHF TRBJ1-6 TRBV30
CASSWTTGAKTQYF TRBJ2-5 TRBV6-2/TRBV6-3
CATRSGTGVYNSPLHF TRBJ1-6 TRBV6-1
CASSPPARYEQYF TRBJ2-7 TRBV18
CASSYRQYEAFF TRBJ1-1 TRBV3-1
CASSFQGANTGELFF TRBJ2-2 TRBV12-3/TRBV12-4
CASRKGTAYEQYF TRBJ2-7 TRBV19
CASSDRTPGNTIYF TRBJ1-3 TRBV2
CAITLGEGPHYEQYF TRBJ2-7 TRBV10-3
CASSPGNTIYF TRBJ1-3 TRBV18
CSVQAPGYEQYF TRBJ2-7 TRBV29-1
CASSLIAGSSGNTIYF TRBJ1-3 TRBV5-1
CSARAHPTGGDYGYTF TRBJ1-2 TRBV20-1
CASSRIGGSNTEAFF TRBJ1-1 TRBV5-1
CASSFDSYYGYTF TRBJ1-2 TRBV12-3/TRBV12-4
CASSWRGRTHEQYF TRBJ2-7 TRBV27
CASSQGRQGYQPQHF TRBJ1-5 TRBV3-1
CASSPGTLGNTIYF TRBJ1-3 TRBV28
CASSSQGSLYEQYF TRBJ2-7 TRBV9
CASRSGGGTGELFF TRBJ2-2 TRBV6-2/TRBV6-3
CASSVDGGRETQYF TRBJ2-5 TRBV9
CASSISGSIYEQYF TRBJ2-7 TRBV27
CASSVGAGDTEAFF TRBJ1-1 TRBV9
CASSFLGLVAGRGVSTDTQYF TRBJ2-3 TRBV7-2
CASSLEGGPWETQYF TRBJ2-5 TRBV5-1
CASSLGLDSSGNTIYF TRBJ1-3 TRBV11-2
CASSQTTGRDQPQHF TRBJ1-5 TRBV4-3
CASSRNRVEPQYF TRBJ2-5 TRBV7-2
CASSSGSTPSWAEAFF TRBJ1-1 TRBV6-2/TRBV6-3
CASSPNLWTLHF TRBJ1-6 TRBV12-3/TRBV12-4
CASSLAQITTTQYF TRBJ2-5 TRBV7-8
CASSRTGTGPTNNSPLHF TRBJ1-6 TRBV11-2
CASSVAADTYNEQFF TRBJ2-1 TRBV9
CASTLERVSTEAFF TRBJ1-1 TRBV7-2
CSARDPGGVSDTQYF TRBJ2-3 TRBV20-1
CASSPGRVTEAFF TRBJ1-1 TRBV27
CASSLTLAKNIQYF TRBJ2-4 TRBV7-2
CAISESSTGPNEQFF TRBJ2-1 TRBV10-3
CSASPWGAGASNTGELFF TRBJ2-2 TRBV20-1
CATSRDFADRNTGELFF TRBJ2-2 TRBV15
CASSQERGFRDTQYF TRBJ2-3 TRBV3-1
CASSGGEFFNSGGLTF TRBJ1-2 TRBV7-9
CASSHGLAGRTDTQYF TRBJ2-3 TRBV7-9
CASSLPFVQVYNEQFF TRBJ2-1 TRBV7-9
CSAPMNPGVGKNIQYF TRBJ2-4 TRBV20-1
CASSPHRGEMSEAFF TRBJ1-1 TRBV18
CSARFSMGSTGNEQFF TRBJ2-1 TRBV20-1